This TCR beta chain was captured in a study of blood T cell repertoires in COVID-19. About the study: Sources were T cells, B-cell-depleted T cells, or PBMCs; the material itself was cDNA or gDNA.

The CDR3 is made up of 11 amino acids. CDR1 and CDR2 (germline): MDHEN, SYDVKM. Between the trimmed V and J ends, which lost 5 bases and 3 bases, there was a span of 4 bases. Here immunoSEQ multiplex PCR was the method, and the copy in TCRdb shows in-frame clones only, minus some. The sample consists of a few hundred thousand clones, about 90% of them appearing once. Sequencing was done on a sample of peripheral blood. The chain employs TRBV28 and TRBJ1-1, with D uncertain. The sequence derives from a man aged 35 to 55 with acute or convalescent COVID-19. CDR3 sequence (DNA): TGTGCCAGCAGTGCGTACACTGAAGCTTTCTTT. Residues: CASSAYTEAFF. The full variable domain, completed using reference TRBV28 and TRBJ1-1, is DVKVTQSSRYLVKRTGEKVFLECVQDMDHENMFWYRQDPGLGLRLIYFSYDVKMKEKGDIPEGYSVSREKKERFSLILESASTNQTSMYLCASSAYTEAFFGQGTRLTVV.